One sample yielded the 30 T cell receptor beta chains listed below, sequenced in a study of cytomegalovirus exposure and HLA in healthy donors. Use of 60 Vbeta and 13 Jbeta primers characterized the PCR. Produced via immunoSEQ multiplex PCR; TCRdb's table is partial and in-frame only. The sample has about 90,000 clones, roughly four fifths seen once; the top ten hold 0.57%. What was sequenced was PBMCs. These receptors came from a young man in good health and CMV-seronegative.

The V call is TRBV5-4, the J call TRBJ2-1; tentative D call: TRBD1 (6 bases). The CDR3 runs 15 residues. V dropped 3 bases and J dropped 0 bases, with 10 bases sitting between them. Germline CDR1 reads SGHNT; CDR2 reads YYREEE (reference sequence). DNA for the CDR3: TGTGCCAGCAGCTATGGACAGAACTCCTACAATGAGCAGTTCTTC. Its protein product is CASSYGQNSYNEQFF. Filled out from reference TRBV5-4 and TRBJ2-1, the complete variable domain reads ETGVTQSPTHLIKTRGQQVTLRCSSQSGHNTVSWYQQALGQGPQFIFQYYREEENGRGNFPPRFSGLQFPNYSSELNVNALELDDSALYLCASSYGQNSYNEQFFGPGTRLTVL.

The chain uses TRBV5-4 and TRBJ2-5, with 11 bases that match TRBD1. The CDR3 is made up of 15 amino acids. V shed 4 bases and J 2 bases; nucleotides not matched to a gene: 4. Germline-derived CDR1 and CDR2 are SGHNT and YYREEE (reference sequence). Here the CDR3 DNA reads TGTGCCAGCAGCACCGGACAGGGGGCACAAGAGACCCAGTACTTC. Translation: CASSTGQGAQETQYF. The complete variable domain, with remaining parts taken from reference TRBV5-4 and TRBJ2-5, reads ETGVTQSPTHLIKTRGQQVTLRCSSQSGHNTVSWYQQALGQGPQFIFQYYREEENGRGNFPPRFSGLQFPNYSSELNVNALELDDSALYLCASSTGQGAQETQYFGPGTRLLVL.

The chain combines TRBV9 with TRBJ2-4, with 9 nucleotides matching TRBD1. Looked up from germline, CDR1 is SGDLS and CDR2 is YYNGEE. CDR3 length equals 14 residues. The V segment lost 2 bases and the J segment 4 bases; nucleotides outside the gene matches: 1. The CDR3: CASSVGTGKNIQYF. DNA of the CDR3: TGTGCCAGCAGCGTGGGGACAGGGAAAAACATTCAGTACTTC. Filled out from reference TRBV9 and TRBJ2-4, the complete variable domain reads DSGVTQTPKHLITATGQRVTLRCSPRSGDLSVYWYQQSLDQGLQFLIQYYNGEERAKGNILERFSAQQFPDLHSELNLSSLELGDSALYFCASSVGTGKNIQYFGAGTRLSVL.

The chain employs TRBV7-9 and TRBJ2-1; 9 bases fit TRBD1. After removal of 4 bases from V and 2 bases from J, the junction contained 6 bases not matched to a gene. CDR1 is SEHNR and CDR2 is FQNEAQ in the germline V gene (reference sequence). CDR3 size: 16 residues. The CDR3 region is CASSSFTGGAYNEQFF. CDR3 DNA: TGTGCCAGCAGCTCGTTCACAGGGGGCGCCTACAATGAGCAGTTCTTC. The full variable domain, completed using reference TRBV7-9 and TRBJ2-1, is DTGVSQNPRHKITKRGQNVTFRCDPISEHNRLYWYRQTLGQGPEFLTYFQNEAQLEKSRLLSDRFSAERPKGSFSTLEIQRTEQGDSAMYLCASSSFTGGAYNEQFFGPGTRLTVL.

The J gene is TRBJ1-1, the V gene TRBV5-1; D remains unclear. V was trimmed by 5 bases and J by 6 bases, leaving 8 bases between them. The CDR3 extends over 11 amino acids. Germline-derived CDR1 and CDR2 are SGHRS and YFSETQ. The CDR3 DNA reads as TGCGCCAGCAGACTTCAGGCTGAAGCTTTCTTT. This sequence encodes CASRLQAEAFF. The full variable domain, rest sourced from reference TRBV5-1 and TRBJ1-1, is KAGVTQTPRYLIKTRGQQVTLSCSPISGHRSVSWYQQTPGQGLQFLFEYFSETQRNKGNFPGRFSGRQFSNSRSEMNVSTLELGDSALYLCASRLQAEAFFGQGTRLTVV.

The gene calls are TRBV11-2 and TRBJ1-1; D is unresolved. Germline V gene data show CDR1 as SGHAT and CDR2 as FQNNGV. This CDR3 is 15 amino acids long. Trimming shortened V by 3 bases and J by 5 bases, and 16 bases separated the two germline ends. CDR3 DNA sequence: TGTGCCAGCAGCTTTAGCGACCGGTACTCGACTGAAGCTTTCTTT. Protein sequence: CASSFSDRYSTEAFF.

This chain uses TRBV11-2 with TRBJ1-4; D is unresolved. Trimming pared 2 bases from V and 0 bases from J, leaving 13 bases between. Germline assignment: CDR1 SGHAT and CDR2 FQNNGV. The length of the CDR3 is 17 residues. The CDR3 DNA follows: TGTGCCAGCAGCTTACTCAGATCCCAAGCAACTAATGAAAAACTGTTTTTT. It yields the protein CASSLLRSQATNEKLFF.

This chain uses TRBV10-3 with TRBJ1-5; weak D call: TRBD1 (5 bases). Trimming took 0 bases from V and 7 from J, leaving 16 bases between them. The germline V gene has CDR1 ENHRY and CDR2 SYGVKD. The CDR3 length is 16 residues. This chain's CDR3 is CAISESLGGRGQPQHF. The CDR3 DNA sequence: TGTGCCATCAGTGAGTCGCTCGGGGGTCGAGGGCAGCCCCAGCATTTT.

The chain has TRBV6-5 and TRBJ2-2, with D unclear. CDR3 length: 12 residues. Germline CDR1 is MNHEY and CDR2 is SVGAGI. V lost 8 bases and J lost 0, with 4 bases in between. The CDR3 sequence is CASCTNTGELFF. The CDR3 nucleotides are TGTGCCAGCTGTACGAACACCGGGGAGCTGTTTTTT.

This clone was detected once. The chain has TRBV2 and TRBJ1-1; 7 nucleotides line up with TRBD1. This CDR3 spans 15 amino acids. The V gene's germline CDR1 is SNHLY and CDR2 FYNNEI. With V trimmed by 5 bases and J by 2 bases, 8 bases remained unmatched. The CDR3 DNA reads as TGTGCCAGCAGTAACACAGGGGTCCGAAACACTGAAGCTTTCTTT. It yields the protein CASSNTGVRNTEAFF.

The chain employs TRBV2 and TRBJ1-5, with 7 bases identical to TRBD1. Germline CDR1 and CDR2: SNHLY and FYNNEI. The CDR3 runs 14 residues. Losses at the gene ends were 1 base for V and 9 bases for J; bases not matched to a gene: 6. In DNA, the CDR3 is TGTGCCAGCAGTGAAGACAGGGGCCAAGGGCCCCAGCATTTT. This codes for CASSEDRGQGPQHF.

The genes are TRBV10-2 and TRBJ1-3; D unresolved. There are 13 residues in the CDR3. CDR1 is WSHSY, CDR2 SAAADI, per germline. V was shortened by 2 bases and J by 4 bases, with 6 bases between the two germline ends. Here the CDR3 DNA reads TGCGCCAGCAGTGAGCCATCCGGAAACACCATATATTTT. Its protein product is CASSEPSGNTIYF.

In its sample, this clone was seen a few times. This sequence joins TRBV6-5 and TRBJ2-7, with 7 positions matching TRBD2. CDR1 is MNHEY and CDR2 is SVGAGI in the germline V gene. The CDR3 runs to 13 residues. Trimming at V came to 5 bases and at J to 4 bases, leaving 5 bases not matched to a gene. The CDR3 nucleotides are TGTGCCAGCAGTCCCCGGACTAGGTACGAGCAGTACGTC. Translated: CASSPRTRYEQYV.

This clone was recorded once. This chain connects TRBV5-8 to TRBJ2-6; TRBD1 agrees at 8 bases. The CDR3 is 20 residues long. With V trimmed by 0 bases and J by 0 bases, 11 bases remained unmatched. Germline CDR1 and CDR2: SGHTS and YDEGEE. The CDR3 DNA reads as TGTGCCAGCAGCTTGGTTTCTGGGACAGGCGCATTCTCTGGGGCCAACGTCCTGACTTTC. Protein: CASSLVSGTGAFSGANVLTF.

V gene TRBV21-1 combines with J gene TRBJ1-2; TRBD1, the D gene given by the table, was not confirmed from the DNA. TRBV21-1 is a recognized pseudogene. The CDR3 totals 16 residues. The CDR3 DNA reads as TGTGCCAGCAGCAAATTGTTAACAGGAATTGCTTATGGCTACACCTTC. Amino acids: CASSKLLTGIAYGYTF.

The rearrangement uses TRBV10-1 and TRBJ2-2; 8 nucleotides align to TRBD1. Germline assignment: CDR1 WNHNN and CDR2 SYGVQD (reference sequence). The junction had 10 bases not matched to a gene; V was cut back by 6 bases and J by 7 bases. This CDR3 has 15 residues. The CDR3 reads CASSPSGGASGELFF. DNA of the CDR3: TGCGCCAGCAGCCCCTCAGGGGGCGCGAGCGGGGAGCTGTTTTTT.

This chain links TRBV18 with TRBJ1-2; D unresolved. V gave up 2 bases and J gave up 3 bases, with 7 bases separating them. The CDR3 spans 13 residues. CDR1 KGHSH and CDR2 LQKENI come from the germline V gene. CDR3 amino acids: CASSPERYYGYTF. CDR3 in DNA: TGTGCCAGCTCACCAGAGCGATACTATGGCTACACCTTC. Filled out from reference TRBV18 and TRBJ1-2, the complete variable domain reads NAGVMQNPRHLVRRRGQEARLRCSPMKGHSHVYWYRQLPEEGLKFMVYLQKENIIDESGMPKERFSAEFPKEGPSILRIQQVVRGDSAAYFCASSPERYYGYTFGSGTRLTVV.

Notes on this clone: At one of its ends the junction is not consistent with the germline gene, which may arise from a read error. The V and J genes are TRBV18 and TRBJ1-5, with 8 positions matching TRBD1. The germline gives CDR1 KGHSH, CDR2 LQKENI. CDR3 length: 13 residues. The CDR3 reads CASSPRRGQDYLF. The CDR3 DNA reads as TGTGCCAGCTCACCACGTAGGGGACAGGATTATCTTTTT. The whole variable domain, remainder taken from reference TRBV18 and TRBJ1-5, is NAGVMQNPRHLVRRRGQEARLRCSPMKGHSHVYWYRQLPEEGLKFMVYLQKENIIDESGMPKERFSAEFPKEGPSILRIQQVVRGDSAAYFCASSPRRGQDYLFGDGTRLSIL.

The gene calls are TRBV11-2 and TRBJ2-1, with TRBD2 matching 12 bases. CDR3 size: 17 residues. Germline-derived CDR1 and CDR2 are SGHAT and FQNNGV. V shed 3 bases and J 15 bases; nucleotides not matched to a gene: 18. CDR3 region: CASSFKPGLAGFQAPFF. CDR3 nucleotides: TGTGCCAGCAGCTTCAAACCGGGACTAGCGGGCTTTCAAGCACCGTTCTTC.

The chain links TRBV29-1 to TRBJ1-1; D gene uncertain. The CDR3 covers 12 residues. With 4 bases removed from V and 7 bases from J, the gap between germline ends came to 13 bases. Germline CDR1 and CDR2: SQVTM and ANQGSEA. In nucleotides, the CDR3 is TGCAGCGTTGTTAGGCAGGCGGGTGAAGCTTTCTTT. Translating gives CSVVRQAGEAFF.

V gene TRBV14 combines with J gene TRBJ2-2; the D is unclear. Germline V gene data show CDR1 as SGHDN and CDR2 as FVKESK. The CDR3 contains 13 residues. Trimming removed 3 bases at V and 1 base at J, with 3 bases between. CDR3 coding DNA: TGTGCCAGCAGCCATCTGAACACCGGGGAGCTGTTTTTT. This sequence encodes CASSHLNTGELFF.

This chain uses TRBV6-7 with TRBJ1-5, with D possibly matching TRBD1 (6 bases). TRBV6-7 is reported as an ORF; its role is uncertain. The V gene lost 10 bases and the J gene lost 1 base, with 11 bases spanning the gap. There are 13 residues in the CDR3. CDR3 in amino acids: CATKGTSNQPQHF. The CDR3 DNA sequence: TGTGCCACCAAGGGGACAAGCAATCAGCCCCAGCATTTT.

The V gene is TRBV27, the J gene TRBJ1-2; D perhaps matches TRBD1 (6 bases). Germline V gene lookup returns CDR1 MNHEY and CDR2 SMNVEV (reference sequence). The length of the CDR3 is 13 residues. Deletions cut 8 bases from V and 4 bases from J, with 14 bases between. CDR3 nucleotides: TGTGCCAGCTGGAAACAGGGATTCTATGGCTACACCTTC. Its protein product is CASWKQGFYGYTF.

The genes are TRBV27 and TRBJ2-1; 9 bases match TRBD1. There are 14 residues in the CDR3. Germline trimming cut 6 bases from V and 7 bases from J; bases unmatched to any gene: 7. Germline V gene sequence: CDR1 MNHEY, CDR2 SMNVEV (reference sequence). DNA for the CDR3: TGTGCCAGCAGCCCATGGGACAGGGTTAATGAGCAGTTCTTC. Protein sequence: CASSPWDRVNEQFF.

The table lists this clone with a few counts. This chain links TRBV6-1 with TRBJ2-3, with D perhaps matching TRBD1 (5 bases). Between the trimmed V and J ends, which lost 7 bases and 0 bases, there was a span of 14 bases. Looked up from germline, CDR1 is MNHNS and CDR2 is SASEGT. The CDR3 has 15 residues. The CDR3 region is CASNRQKTSTDTQYF. CDR3 nucleotide sequence: TGTGCCAGCAACCGACAGAAGACTAGCACAGATACGCAGTATTTT.

The CDR3 sequence: CASSLDSQPQHF. The CDR3 nucleotides are TGTGCCAGCAGCCTCGATAGCCAGCCCCAGCATTTT. This chain joins TRBV5-4 and TRBJ1-5; D ambiguous. Trimming left V 4 bases short and J 7 bases short, with 9 bases between. The CDR3 is 12 residues long. Germline CDR1 and CDR2: SGHNT and YYREEE (reference sequence).

The table lists this clone with many counts. The chain links TRBV4-1 to TRBJ1-1; TRBD1 matches 7 bases. Germline V gene sequence: CDR1 MGHRA, CDR2 YSYEKL. V shed 1 base and J 1 base; nucleotides not matched to a gene: 0. The CDR3 sequence is 14 residues long. The CDR3 loop is CASSQGQGNTEAFF. CDR3 DNA sequence: TGCGCCAGCAGCCAAGGACAGGGGAACACTGAAGCTTTCTTT.

In this sample, this clone turned up a few times. This rearrangement joins TRBV6-1 to TRBJ1-2; 7 bases match TRBD1. This CDR3 is 13 amino acids long. The V segment lost 6 bases and the J segment 8 bases; nucleotides outside the gene matches: 9. Germline CDR1 MNHNS, CDR2 SASEGT. Here the CDR3 reads CASRETGAGGYTF. CDR3 coding DNA: TGTGCCAGCAGAGAAACAGGGGCTGGAGGCTACACCTTC.

V is TRBV10-1 and J is TRBJ2-2, with 10 bases matching TRBD2. Trimming cost V 3 bases and J 6 bases; bases outside gene matches: 7. The CDR3 covers 16 residues. In germline, CDR1 is WNHNN, CDR2 SYGVQD (reference sequence). Here the CDR3 reads CASSESASGSAGELFF. CDR3 sequence (DNA): TGCGCCAGCAGTGAATCGGCTAGCGGGAGCGCCGGGGAGCTGTTTTTT.

The chain has TRBV19 and TRBJ1-2; 7 bases agree with TRBD1. The junction had 8 bases not matched to a gene; V was cut back by 5 bases and J by 2 bases. Per germline, CDR1 LNHDA and CDR2 SQIVND (reference sequence). There are 15 residues in the CDR3. For the CDR3, the DNA is TGTGCCAGTAGTCTCGCGGGACAGCCCAACTATGGCTACACCTTC. Its protein product is CASSLAGQPNYGYTF.